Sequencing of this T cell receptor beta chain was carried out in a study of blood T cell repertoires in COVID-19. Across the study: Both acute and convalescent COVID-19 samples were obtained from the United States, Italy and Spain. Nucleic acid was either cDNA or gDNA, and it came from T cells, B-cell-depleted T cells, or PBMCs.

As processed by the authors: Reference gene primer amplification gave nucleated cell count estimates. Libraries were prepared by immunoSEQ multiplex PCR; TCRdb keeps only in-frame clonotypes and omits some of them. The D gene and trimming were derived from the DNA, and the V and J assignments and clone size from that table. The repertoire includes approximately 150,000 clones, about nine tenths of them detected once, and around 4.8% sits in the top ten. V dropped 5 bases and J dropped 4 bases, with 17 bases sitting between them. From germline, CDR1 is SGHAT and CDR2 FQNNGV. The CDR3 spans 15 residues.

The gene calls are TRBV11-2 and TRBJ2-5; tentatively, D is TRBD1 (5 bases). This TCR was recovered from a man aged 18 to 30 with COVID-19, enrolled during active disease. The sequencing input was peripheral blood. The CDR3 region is CASSVQGSRAETQYF. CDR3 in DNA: TGTGCCAGCAGCGTCCAAGGCTCCAGGGCAGAGACCCAGTACTTC.